The entry below gives a single T cell receptor beta chain sequence along with its context. These data are taken from a study of TIL therapy for anti-PD-1-resistant metastatic lung cancer. The libraries were made with immunoSEQ v3. Survey-level samples got around 2.1 million read pairs; deep-level samples got about 4.5-6.5 million. TCRdb's table, derived via immunoSEQ multiplex PCR, lists solely in-frame clones and lacks some. The sample has fewer than 25,000 clones; about 70% are singletons. Time point of the sample: pre-treatment sample, taken before nivolumab and TIL therapy. The CDR3 extends over 14 amino acids. Germline V gene sequence: CDR1 LGHDT, CDR2 YNNKEL (reference sequence). The V and J ends lost 0 bases and 9 bases respectively, with 12 bases between them.

The clonotype comes from a person aged 25-80 years with non-small cell lung cancer. V is TRBV3-1 (or the pseudogene TRBV3-2) and J is TRBJ2-1; D is ambiguous. Sequenced here: blood, sampled at baseline. This CDR3 is CASSQDRLWPEQFF. CDR3 sequence (DNA): TGTGCCAGCAGCCAAGATCGTTTGTGGCCTGAGCAGTTCTTC.